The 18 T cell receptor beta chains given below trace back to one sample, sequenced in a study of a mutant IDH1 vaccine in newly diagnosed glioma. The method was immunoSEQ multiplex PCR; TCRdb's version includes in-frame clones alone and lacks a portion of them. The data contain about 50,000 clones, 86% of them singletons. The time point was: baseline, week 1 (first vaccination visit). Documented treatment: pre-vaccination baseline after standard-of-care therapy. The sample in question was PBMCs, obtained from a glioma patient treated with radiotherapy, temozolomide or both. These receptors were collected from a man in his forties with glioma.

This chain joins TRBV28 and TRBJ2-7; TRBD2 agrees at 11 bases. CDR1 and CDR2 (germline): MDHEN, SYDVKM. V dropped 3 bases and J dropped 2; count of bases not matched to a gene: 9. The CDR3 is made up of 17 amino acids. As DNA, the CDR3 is TGTGCCAGCAGTTTGCCGCTACTAGCGGGAGCGACCTACGAGCAGTACTTC. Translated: CASSLPLLAGATYEQYF.

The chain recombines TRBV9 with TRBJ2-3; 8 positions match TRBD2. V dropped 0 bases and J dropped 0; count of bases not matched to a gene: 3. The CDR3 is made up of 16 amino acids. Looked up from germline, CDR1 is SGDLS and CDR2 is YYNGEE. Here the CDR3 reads CASSVDGRASTDTQYF. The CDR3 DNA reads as TGTGCCAGCAGCGTAGACGGGAGGGCTAGCACAGATACGCAGTATTTT.

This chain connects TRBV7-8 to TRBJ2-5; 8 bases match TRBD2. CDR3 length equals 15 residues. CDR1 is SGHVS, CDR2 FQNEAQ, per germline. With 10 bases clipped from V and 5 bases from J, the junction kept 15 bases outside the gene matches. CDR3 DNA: TGTGCCACCCAAAAAAGTACGACTAGCGAGGAGACCCAGTACTTC. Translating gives CATQKSTTSEETQYF.

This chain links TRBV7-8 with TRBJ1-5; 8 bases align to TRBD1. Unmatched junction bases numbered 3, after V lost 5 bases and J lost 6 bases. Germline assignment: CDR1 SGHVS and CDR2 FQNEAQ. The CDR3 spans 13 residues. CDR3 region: CASSPDRAQPQHF. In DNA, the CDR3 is TGTGCCAGCAGCCCGGACAGGGCTCAGCCCCAGCATTTT.

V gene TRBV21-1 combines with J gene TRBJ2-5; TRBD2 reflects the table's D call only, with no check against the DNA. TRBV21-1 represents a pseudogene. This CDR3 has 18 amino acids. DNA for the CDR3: TGTGCCAGCAGCAAAGTCAGGGACCTAGCGGGGAGGGGGGAGACCCAGTACTTC. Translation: CASSKVRDLAGRGETQYF.

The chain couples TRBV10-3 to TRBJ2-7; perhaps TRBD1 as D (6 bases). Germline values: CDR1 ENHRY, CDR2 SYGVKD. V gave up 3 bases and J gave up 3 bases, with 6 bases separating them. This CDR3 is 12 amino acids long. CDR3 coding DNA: TGTGCCATCAGTGAAGGGGGCTACGAGCAGTACTTC. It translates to CAISEGGYEQYF.

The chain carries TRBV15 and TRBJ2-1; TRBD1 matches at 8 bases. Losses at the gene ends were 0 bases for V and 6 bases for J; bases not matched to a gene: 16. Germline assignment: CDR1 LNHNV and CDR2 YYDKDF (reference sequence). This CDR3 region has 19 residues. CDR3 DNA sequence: TGTGCCACCAGCAGAGATGTACCGATCCGTGGGACAGGATCCAATGAGCAGTTCTTC. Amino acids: CATSRDVPIRGTGSNEQFF.

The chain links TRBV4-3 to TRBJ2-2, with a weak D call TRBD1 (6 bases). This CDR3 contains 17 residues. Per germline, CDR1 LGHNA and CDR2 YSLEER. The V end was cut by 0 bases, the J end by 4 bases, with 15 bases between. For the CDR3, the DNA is TGCGCCAGCAGCCAAGATTGGGGGCACTCGGTCACCGGGGAGCTGTTTTTT. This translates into CASSQDWGHSVTGELFF.

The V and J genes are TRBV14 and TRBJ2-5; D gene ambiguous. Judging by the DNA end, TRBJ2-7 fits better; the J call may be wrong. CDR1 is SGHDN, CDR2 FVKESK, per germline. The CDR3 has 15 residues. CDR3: CASSQDRIAVYEQYF. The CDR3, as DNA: TGTGCCAGCAGCCAAGATAGGATAGCCGTCTACGAGCAGTACTTC.

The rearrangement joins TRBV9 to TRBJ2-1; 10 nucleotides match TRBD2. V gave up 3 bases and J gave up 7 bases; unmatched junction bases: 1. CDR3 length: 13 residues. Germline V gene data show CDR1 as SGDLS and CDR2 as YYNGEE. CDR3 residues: CASSGTSGNEQFF. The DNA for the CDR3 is TGTGCCAGCAGCGGGACTAGCGGTAATGAGCAGTTCTTC.

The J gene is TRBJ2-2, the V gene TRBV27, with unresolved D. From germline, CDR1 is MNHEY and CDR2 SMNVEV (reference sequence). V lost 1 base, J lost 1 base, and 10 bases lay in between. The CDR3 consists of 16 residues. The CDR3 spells CASSLLGNKNTGELFF. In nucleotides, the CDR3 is TGTGCCAGCAGTTTATTAGGGAATAAGAACACCGGGGAGCTGTTTTTT.

The CDR3 spells CASSRGGLISEAFF. DNA of the CDR3: TGTGCCAGCAGCCGCGGGGGGTTAATCTCTGAAGCTTTCTTT. The chain has TRBV6-6 and TRBJ1-1; tentatively, D is TRBD1 (5 bases). This CDR3 region has 14 residues. V was shortened by 6 bases and J by 6 bases, with 17 bases between the two germline ends. Germline CDR1 reads MNHNY; CDR2 reads SVGAGI (reference sequence).

In DNA, the CDR3 is TGTGCCAGCAGCCGAGCCGGGACAGGGCTCGAGCAGTACTTC. Translating gives CASSRAGTGLEQYF. The chain employs TRBV5-4 and TRBJ2-7; 9 bases fit TRBD1. The length of the CDR3 is 14 residues. Trimming cost V 4 bases and J 6 bases; bases outside gene matches: 8. Germline CDR1 and CDR2: SGHNT and YYREEE (reference sequence).

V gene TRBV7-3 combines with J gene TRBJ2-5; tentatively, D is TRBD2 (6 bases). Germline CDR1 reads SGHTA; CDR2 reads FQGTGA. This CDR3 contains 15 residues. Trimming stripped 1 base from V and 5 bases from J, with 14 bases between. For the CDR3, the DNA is TGTGCCAGCAGCTTAAATTTAGCCCGGGGGGAGACCCAGTACTTC. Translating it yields CASSLNLARGETQYF.

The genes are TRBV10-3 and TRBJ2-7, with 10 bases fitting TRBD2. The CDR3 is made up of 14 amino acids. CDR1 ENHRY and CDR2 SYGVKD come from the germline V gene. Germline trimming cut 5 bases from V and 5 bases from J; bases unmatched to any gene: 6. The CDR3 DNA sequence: TGTGCCATCAGTAAGAGCGGGAGGGGGGACGAGCAGTACTTC. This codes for CAISKSGRGDEQYF.

The CDR3 nucleotides read TGTGCCAGTCATAGCGGGAGCGACTACAATGAGCAGTTCTTC. Translation: CASHSGSDYNEQFF. The V and J genes are TRBV19 and TRBJ2-1; 9 bases are shared with TRBD2. After removal of 8 bases from V and 3 bases from J, the junction contained 5 bases not matched to a gene. Germline V gene data show CDR1 as LNHDA and CDR2 as SQIVND (reference sequence). This CDR3 is 14 amino acids long.

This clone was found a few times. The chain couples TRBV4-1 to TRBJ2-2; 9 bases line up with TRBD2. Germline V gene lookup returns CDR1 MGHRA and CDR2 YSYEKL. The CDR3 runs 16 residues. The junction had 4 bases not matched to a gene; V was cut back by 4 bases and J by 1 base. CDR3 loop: CASSRSGSGNTGELFF. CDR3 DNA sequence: TGCGCCAGCAGCCGTAGCGGGAGTGGGAACACCGGGGAGCTGTTTTTT.

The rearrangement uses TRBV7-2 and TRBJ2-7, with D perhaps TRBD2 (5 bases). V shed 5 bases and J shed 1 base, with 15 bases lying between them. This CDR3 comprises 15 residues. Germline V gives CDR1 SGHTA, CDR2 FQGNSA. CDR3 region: CASSRVPLVSYEQYF. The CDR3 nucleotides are TGTGCCAGCAGCCGTGTGCCACTAGTATCCTACGAGCAGTACTTC.